A single sample is the source of the 30 T cell receptor beta chains below, sequenced in a study of blood T cells in healthy people across ages. The authors ran a second PCR of roughly 6 to 12 cycles using a sample-barcoded 5' primer and a J-beta primer mix. One entry per CDR3 protein results from TCRdb running MiXCR on the 5' RACE reads. The profile shows 1.5 million to 1.8 million distinct CDR3 sequences, around 40% of them singletons. Sequencing used blood. These receptors originate from a woman younger than 35 in good health.

There are a few counts of this clonotype. The chain uses TRBV10-3 and TRBJ2-1; 11 bases map to TRBD2. The length of the CDR3 is 14 residues. Germline CDR1 and CDR2: ENHRY and SYGVKD. The trim removed 6 bases at V and 9 bases at J, leaving 7 bases unmatched. CDR3 sequence reads: CAIRTSGAGGEQFF. DNA of the CDR3: TGTGCCATCAGGACTAGCGGGGCCGGCGGTGAGCAGTTCTTC.

The J gene is TRBJ2-1, the V gene TRBV18; tentative D call: TRBD2 (6 bases). V was cut by 3 bases and J by 1 base, with 16 bases left in between. The CDR3 has 17 amino acids. Germline-derived CDR1 and CDR2 are KGHSH and LQKENI. The CDR3 sequence: CASSPPIGSGSYNEQFF. The CDR3 bases are TGTGCCAGCTCACCTCCTATTGGTAGCGGATCCTACAATGAGCAGTTCTTC.

The chain joins TRBV4-3 to TRBJ2-5; D remains unclear. The CDR3 is made up of 14 amino acids. Trimming removed 1 base at V and 11 bases at J, with 17 bases between. CDR1 LGHNA and CDR2 YSLEER come from the germline V gene. In DNA, the CDR3 is TGCGCCAGCAGCCAAGGGGCAGATTACAATGAGCAGTACTTC. It specifies CASSQGADYNEQYF.

As concerns this clonotype: It is unclear where the CDR3 begins or ends on the DNA, so no DNA is shown, and the CDR3 is as TCRdb lists it. The chain combines TRBV28 with TRBJ2-7. Germline V gene sequence: CDR1 MDHEN, CDR2 SYDVKM. The length of the CDR3 is 14 amino acids, counting both ends. CDR3 sequence: CASSSSLLAYEQYF.

The CDR3 reads CASRLPSGTSGLKQFF. CDR3 bases: TGTGCCAGCAGGCTCCCCTCCGGGACTAGCGGACTAAAGCAGTTCTTC. This rearrangement joins TRBV6-2 or TRBV6-3 to TRBJ2-1; 11 nucleotides line up with TRBD2. With 6 bases clipped from V and 11 bases from J, the junction kept 15 bases outside the gene matches. Germline-derived CDR1 and CDR2 are MNHEY and SVGEGT. The CDR3 contains 16 residues.

The chain combines TRBV12-3 or TRBV12-4 with TRBJ2-7; 7 bases line up with TRBD2. The CDR3 runs to 17 residues. Unmatched junction bases numbered 21, after V lost 6 bases and J lost 7 bases. The CDR3 here is CASSSGLWTRLGNEQYF. CDR3 DNA: TGTGCCAGCAGCTCGGGGTTGTGGACTAGGCTGGGGAATGAGCAGTACTTC.

This clonotype was seen a handful of times. This chain joins TRBV29-1 and TRBJ2-3, with TRBD2 matching over 7 bases. The CDR3 has 15 residues. CDR1 and CDR2 (germline): SQVTM, ANQGSEA. CDR3: CSCRPAGVSTDTQYF. For the CDR3, the DNA is TGCAGTTGTAGACCGGCGGGAGTTAGCACAGATACGCAGTATTTT.

The gene calls are TRBV7-2 and TRBJ2-1; a weak D match, TRBD2 (7 bases). V was clipped by 5 bases and J by 10 bases, with 21 bases between them. Germline V gene sequence: CDR1 SGHTA, CDR2 FQGNSA. This CDR3 contains 15 residues. CDR3 in amino acids: CASSPVGGGAYEQFF. CDR3 bases: TGTGCCAGCAGCCCCGTAGGAGGGGGGGCTTACGAGCAGTTCTTC.

This chain links TRBV4-1 with TRBJ1-5; TRBD1 aligns across 9 bases. With V trimmed by 4 bases and J by 6 bases, 7 bases remained unmatched. The CDR3 runs to 15 residues. CDR1 and CDR2 from the germline V gene are MGHRA and YSYEKL. The CDR3 bases are TGCGCCAGCAGCCCCGCGGGACAGGGAGCTCAGCCCCAGCATTTT. Encoded protein: CASSPAGQGAQPQHF.

This clonotype was counted many times. The chain has TRBV24-1 and TRBJ2-7; D unclear. Germline CDR1 and CDR2: KGHDR and SFDVKD. Trimming shortened V by 0 bases and J by 9 bases, and 5 bases separated the two germline ends. The CDR3 is 11 residues long. The CDR3 sequence is CATSDLGLQYF. In nucleotides, the CDR3 is TGTGCCACCAGTGATTTGGGGCTGCAGTACTTC.

In its sample, this clonotype was seen many times. Relative to the germline gene, one junction end is altered; a read error may explain this. V usage is TRBV5-1 and J usage is TRBJ2-1; 9 bases fit TRBD2. CDR3 length: 16 residues. Germline V gives CDR1 SGHRS, CDR2 YFSETQ. The CDR3 nucleotides are TGTGCCAGCAGCCTCGGACTAGCGAGCTCCTACAATGAGCAGTTCTTC. Translation: CASSLGLASSYNEQFF.

V and J are TRBV20-1 and TRBJ2-7; TRBD1 agrees at 8 bases. The germline gives CDR1 DFQATT, CDR2 SNEGSKA (reference sequence). The CDR3 loop spans 14 amino acids. V shed 0 bases and J 6 bases; nucleotides not matched to a gene: 7. The CDR3 protein is CSARDQGAGIEQYF. CDR3 DNA sequence: TGCAGTGCTAGAGATCAGGGGGCGGGAATCGAGCAGTACTTC.

This sequence joins TRBV29-1 and TRBJ2-7, with D possibly TRBD1 on 6 matching bases. V lost 7 bases to trimming and J lost 2 bases, with 12 bases between them. CDR1 SQVTM and CDR2 ANQGSEA come from the germline V gene. CDR3 size: 12 residues. CDR3 in amino acids: CSAEGETYEQYF. The CDR3 region has the DNA TGCAGCGCCGAGGGGGAGACCTACGAGCAGTACTTC.

The chain carries TRBV29-1 and TRBJ2-5; 8 bases fit TRBD1. Matching the DNA end better, TRBJ2-7 makes the J call doubtful. The CDR3 loop spans 14 amino acids. Germline CDR1 reads SQVTM; CDR2 reads ANQGSEA. The CDR3 DNA reads as TGCAGCGTTGAACTGGACAGGGATTCATACGAGCAGTACTTC. Amino acids: CSVELDRDSYEQYF.

CDR3 sequence reads: CASSVDALRTQYF. As DNA, the CDR3 is TGTGCCAGCAGCGTAGACGCGTTACGGACCCAGTACTTC. This chain uses TRBV7-2 with TRBJ2-5; D is ambiguous. Germline CDR1 SGHTA, CDR2 FQGNSA. CDR3 length equals 13 residues. Trimming took 5 bases from V and 7 from J, leaving 14 bases between them.

This chain uses TRBV6-5 with TRBJ1-6, with TRBD1 matching over 9 bases. The CDR3 runs to 12 residues. Germline V gene data show CDR1 as MNHEY and CDR2 as SVGAGI. V was pared by 8 bases and J by 7 bases, with 0 bases of the junction left unmatched. The CDR3 DNA reads TGTGCCAGCGGGACAGGGAATTCACCCCTCCACTTT. It yields the protein CASGTGNSPLHF.

This clonotype was observed a few times. V usage is TRBV14 and J usage is TRBJ2-2; 7 bases agree with TRBD1. V shed 4 bases and J 4 bases; nucleotides not matched to a gene: 6. Germline assignment: CDR1 SGHDN and CDR2 FVKESK. The CDR3 has 15 residues. The CDR3 nucleotides are TGTGCCAGCAGCCTACGACAGGGCAGCACCGGGGAGCTGTTTTTT. Encoded protein: CASSLRQGSTGELFF.

This clonotype occurred a few times. CDR3 protein: CASSWDWGGAQYEQYF. The CDR3 DNA reads as TGTGCCAGCAGTTGGGATTGGGGGGGCGCTCAGTACGAGCAGTACTTC. The chain recombines TRBV7-2 with TRBJ2-7, with D possibly matching TRBD2 (7 bases). The CDR3 is made up of 16 amino acids. Germline CDR1 SGHTA, CDR2 FQGNSA. V gave up 6 bases and J gave up 4 bases, with 22 bases separating them.

The V call is TRBV29-1, the J call TRBJ2-7; no clear D. The CDR3 contains 12 residues. Germline V gene lookup returns CDR1 SQVTM and CDR2 ANQGSEA. V lost 6 bases to trimming and J lost 2 bases, with 11 bases between them. The CDR3 bases are TGCAGCGTCGGTAGTCAGCCCTACGAGCAGTACTTC. Translated: CSVGSQPYEQYF.

This clonotype was detected a few times. This rearrangement joins TRBV7-2 to TRBJ2-7, with D possibly TRBD1 on 6 matching bases. The CDR3 contains 15 residues. Trimming cost V 3 bases and J 5 bases, with 17 bases left between them. The V gene's germline CDR1 is SGHTA and CDR2 FQGNSA. The CDR3 coding sequence is TGTGCCAGCAGCTTCACCCGGGACCCAGGGGACGAGCAGTACTTC. Its translation is CASSFTRDPGDEQYF.

This clonotype was recorded many times. The chain links TRBV7-2 to TRBJ2-1; D is possibly TRBD1 (5 bases). The length of the CDR3 is 13 residues. Germline V gives CDR1 SGHTA, CDR2 FQGNSA. The ends were cut back, 5 bases at V and 4 bases at J, with 9 bases in the middle. CDR3 coding DNA: TGTGCCAGCAGCCCCCCAGGGTACAATGAGCAGTTCTTC. The encoded protein is CASSPPGYNEQFF.

The chain has TRBV28 and TRBJ2-4, with D maybe TRBD2 (7 bases). CDR1 is MDHEN, CDR2 SYDVKM, per germline. The V end was cut by 3 bases, the J end by 13 bases, with 19 bases between. The CDR3 runs to 14 residues. The chain's CDR3 is CASSFEGDYDKQYF. The CDR3 coding sequence is TGTGCCAGCAGTTTCGAGGGGGACTACGACAAGCAGTACTTC.

This rearrangement joins TRBV28 to TRBJ2-7; a possible D gene is TRBD2 (5 bases). Germline loops: CDR1 MDHEN, CDR2 SYDVKM. The CDR3 has 15 residues. Trimming took 5 bases from V and 7 from J, leaving 21 bases between them. CDR3 sequence reads: CASSRPQTGGNEQYF. The CDR3 nucleotides read TGTGCCAGCAGTCGACCACAGACCGGAGGAAATGAGCAGTACTTC.

The gene calls are TRBV6-5 and TRBJ2-2; 9 nucleotides line up with TRBD2. The V gene end was trimmed by 7 bases and the J gene end by 5 bases; junction bases not matched to a gene: 8. In germline, CDR1 is MNHEY, CDR2 SVGAGI. The length of the CDR3 is 15 residues. The CDR3 spells CASTHLAGRTGELFF. CDR3 in DNA: TGTGCCAGCACTCACCTAGCGGGGCGAACCGGGGAGCTGTTTTTT.

The V call is TRBV20-1, the J call TRBJ1-1; D may be TRBD1 (6 bases). This CDR3 is 11 amino acids long. The V gene lost 3 bases and the J gene lost 8 bases, with 10 bases spanning the gap. Germline lookup yields CDR1 DFQATT and CDR2 SNEGSKA (reference sequence). CDR3 coding DNA: TGCAGTGCTAGTGGACAGTTAGAAGCTTTCTTT. Encoded protein: CSASGQLEAFF.

The chain is built from TRBV7-2 and TRBJ2-7; 10 nucleotides align to TRBD2. The CDR3 contains 17 residues. Germline V CDR1 and CDR2: SGHTA, FQGNSA. V trimming: 2 bases; J trimming: 5 bases; junction bases outside the gene matches: 12. CDR3 loop: CASSLRGSGRKSHEQYF. For the CDR3, the DNA is TGTGCCAGCAGCTTACGGGGTAGCGGGAGGAAATCCCACGAGCAGTACTTC.

Details on this clonotype: An end of the junction differs from the germline gene, which may be a read error. The V gene is TRBV20-1, the J gene TRBJ2-1, with D perhaps given as TRBD1 or TRBD2 (5 bases each). Germline assignment: CDR1 DFQATT and CDR2 SNEGSKA (reference sequence). The CDR3 sequence is 16 residues long. The CDR3: CGAPGQGAPSYNEQFF. For the CDR3, the DNA is TGCGGTGCTCCCGGGCAGGGAGCTCCCTCCTACAATGAGCAGTTCTTC.

This clonotype was detected a few times. CDR3 amino acids: CASQGQVNTEAFF. CDR3 DNA sequence: TGTGCCAGCCAAGGACAGGTGAACACTGAAGCTTTCTTT. The chain is built from TRBV2 and TRBJ1-1; 7 bases line up with TRBD1. Germline V gene lookup returns CDR1 SNHLY and CDR2 FYNNEI. The CDR3 runs to 13 residues. Trimming cost V 8 bases and J 0 bases; bases outside gene matches: 3.

This clonotype was counted between two and nine times. The V gene is TRBV20-1, the J gene TRBJ1-2; D may be TRBD1 (5 bases). Germline CDR1 DFQATT, CDR2 SNEGSKA (reference sequence). V gave up 5 bases and J gave up 8 bases, with 18 bases separating them. CDR3 length: 13 amino acids. The CDR3 region is CSARPGPGRGYTF. CDR3 DNA: TGCAGTGCTCGTCCGGGCCCAGGGAGGGGCTACACCTTC.

The chain has TRBV2 and TRBJ2-3, with D perhaps assigned TRBD1 or TRBD2 (5 bases each). V dropped 6 bases and J dropped 2 bases, with 18 bases sitting between them. CDR3 length: 16 amino acids. Per the germline V gene, CDR1 is SNHLY and CDR2 is FYNNEI. In DNA form, the CDR3 reads TGTGCCAGCAGAGACCCGCTCGTGGGGACCACAGATACGCAGTATTTT. Encoded protein: CASRDPLVGTTDTQYF.